Each of the 24 T cell receptor beta chains below was sequenced from the same sample in a study of T and B cells in COVID-19 patients. Multiplex PCR with BIOMED2 TRB-A/B primer pools amplified TRB rearrangements. Using its own MiXCR run on the multiplex PCR reads, TCRdb lists one record per CDR3 protein. Here the sample spans several thousand distinct CDR3 sequences, over 25% being singletons. From blood, roughly 250-550 ng of genomic DNA served as TRB template. Sequencing used blood. The receptor set was obtained from a human donor who had recovered from COVID-19.

This clonotype was observed a handful of times. This rearrangement joins TRBV12-3 or TRBV12-4 to TRBJ2-3; D may be TRBD1 (6 bases). V was cut by 3 bases and J by 1 base, with 11 bases left in between. The CDR3 is made up of 15 amino acids. DNA of the CDR3: TGTGCCAGCAGTTTGGACAGAACAGGCACAGATACGCAGTATTTT. It specifies CASSLDRTGTDTQYF.

This clonotype was seen more than once but under ten times. The chain links TRBV5-8 to TRBJ2-6; D gene ambiguous. CDR1 and CDR2 (germline): SGHTS, YDEGEE. The CDR3 sequence is 16 residues long. Deletions cut 0 bases from V and 0 bases from J, with 7 bases between. The CDR3 bases are TGTGCCAGCAGCTTGGCTTCCCACTCTGGGGCCAACGTCCTGACTTTC. Residues: CASSLASHSGANVLTF.

This clonotype was seen more than once but under ten times. The V call is TRBV6-1, the J call TRBJ2-1; D gene uncertain. V was cut by 0 bases and J by 6 bases, with 12 bases left in between. The CDR3 extends over 15 amino acids. Germline values: CDR1 MNHNS, CDR2 SASEGT. The CDR3 coding sequence is TGTGCCAGCAGTGAAGCAGAATCTCTCGGCAATGAGCAGTTCTTC. It yields the protein CASSEAESLGNEQFF.

V gene TRBV5-5 combines with J gene TRBJ2-3; TRBD2 matches 7 bases. Trimming cost V 4 bases and J 2 bases; bases outside gene matches: 4. Germline CDR1 and CDR2: SGHKS and YYEKEE (reference sequence). There are 14 residues in the CDR3. This CDR3 reads CASSQSGATDTQYF. The CDR3 DNA follows: TGTGCCAGCAGCCAGAGCGGGGCCACAGATACGCAGTATTTT. Variable domain in full (rest from reference TRBV5-5 and TRBJ2-3): DAGVTQSPTHLIKTRGQQVTLRCSPISGHKSVSWYQQVLGQGPQFIFQYYEKEERGRGNFPDRFSARQFPNYSSELNVNALLLGDSALYLCASSQSGATDTQYFGPGTRLTVL.

This clonotype was picked up a small number of times. This rearrangement joins TRBV5-1 to TRBJ2-1; 8 nucleotides align to TRBD2. The ends lost 0 bases at V and 3 bases at J; junction bases unmatched: 5. CDR1 and CDR2 (germline): SGHRS, YFSETQ. The CDR3 is 16 amino acids. The CDR3 spells CASSLGSSGRYNEQFF. As DNA, the CDR3 is TGCGCCAGCAGCTTGGGGTCTAGCGGGCGCTACAATGAGCAGTTCTTC.

The chain is built from TRBV19 and TRBJ2-3, with D possibly being TRBD1 or TRBD2 (5 bases each). Germline CDR1 is LNHDA and CDR2 is SQIVND (reference sequence). Trimming pared 7 bases from V and 2 bases from J, leaving 13 bases between. The CDR3 has 14 residues. The CDR3 spells CASMQGATTDTQYF. The CDR3 nucleotides are TGTGCCAGTATGCAGGGAGCTACCACAGATACGCAGTATTTT. The full variable domain, its missing parts supplied by reference TRBV19 and TRBJ2-3, is DGGITQSPKYLFRKEGQNVTLSCEQNLNHDAMYWYRQDPGQGLRLIYYSQIVNDFQKGDIAEGYSVSREKKESFPLTVTSAQKNPTAFYLCASMQGATTDTQYFGPGTRLTVL.

This clonotype was observed a handful of times. This chain links TRBV13 with TRBJ1-2, with 12 bases that match TRBD1. The germline gives CDR1 PRHDT, CDR2 FYEKMQ (reference sequence). CDR3 length: 16 amino acids. V trimming: 5 bases; J trimming: 4 bases; junction bases outside the gene matches: 8. CDR3 in DNA: TGTGCCAGCAGCCCGATTCTGGGACAGGGGGCCTATGGCTACACCTTC. Its protein product is CASSPILGQGAYGYTF.

The chain combines TRBV20-1 with TRBJ2-7; TRBD2 matches at 16 bases. Germline trimming cut 3 bases from V and 1 base from J; bases unmatched to any gene: 15. The germline gives CDR1 DFQATT, CDR2 SNEGSKA (reference sequence). This CDR3 spans 20 amino acids. This CDR3 reads CSASSLTGLAGGPVSYEQYF. CDR3 in DNA: TGCAGTGCTAGTTCCCTAACGGGACTAGCGGGGGGGCCAGTATCCTACGAGCAGTACTTC.

This clonotype was seen repeatedly, ten times or more. The rearrangement uses TRBV12-3 or TRBV12-4 and TRBJ1-1, with 8 positions matching TRBD1. J was trimmed by 4 bases and V by 6 bases; bases with no gene match: 4. The CDR3 contains 13 residues. Here the CDR3 DNA reads TGTGCCAGCAGACAGGACAGGGTCACTGAAGCTTTCTTT. It is translated as CASRQDRVTEAFF.

The chain has TRBV5-5 and TRBJ1-1; maybe TRBD1 (6 bases). Trimming removed 0 bases from V and 7 bases from J, with 13 bases in between. The CDR3 is made up of 14 amino acids. In germline, CDR1 is SGHKS, CDR2 YYEKEE (reference sequence). Here the CDR3 DNA reads TGTGCCAGCAGCTTGGGGGGGGGCGGAAGTGAAGCTTTCTTT. Amino acids: CASSLGGGGSEAFF.

This chain connects TRBV7-2 to TRBJ2-7, with 9 bases identical to TRBD1. CDR3 length: 15 amino acids. The germline CDR1 and CDR2 sequences are SGHTA and FQGNSA. With 2 bases clipped from V and 5 bases from J, the junction kept 7 bases outside the gene matches. CDR3 DNA sequence: TGTGCCAGCAGCTTATCTGGGACAGGGATCCACGAGCAGTACTTC. It translates to CASSLSGTGIHEQYF. The full variable domain, in which reference TRBV7-2 and TRBJ2-7 provide the parts outside the CDR3, is GAGVSQSPSNKVTEKGKDVELRCDPISGHTALYWYRQSLGQGLEFLIYFQGNSAPDKSGLPSDRFSAERTGGSVSTLTIQRTQQEDSAVYLCASSLSGTGIHEQYFGPGTRLTVT.

This clonotype was observed a handful of times. The chain combines TRBV12-3 or TRBV12-4 with TRBJ1-5; D gene ambiguous. The V and J ends lost 5 bases and 2 bases respectively, with 10 bases between them. The CDR3 has 14 residues. The CDR3 spells CASSRGIGNQPQHF. As DNA, the CDR3 is TGTGCCAGCAGTCGGGGAATTGGCAATCAGCCCCAGCATTTT.

As regards this clonotype: Being one base from a much bigger clone, this may be a read error. As the CDR3 is not closed by the conserved phenylalanine or tryptophan, this likely results from a read error. The rearrangement uses TRBV30 and TRBJ1-2; D may be TRBD1 (5 bases). Trimming pared 2 bases from V and 3 bases from J, leaving 13 bases between. The CDR3 is made up of 14 amino acids. Looked up from germline, CDR1 is GTSNPN and CDR2 is SVGIG (reference sequence). The CDR3 nucleotides are TGTGCCTGGAGTCTGGGACTCAACCACTATGGCTACACCCTC. Translated, it gives CAWSLGLNHYGYTL.

This clonotype is termed medium-sized (0.01 to 0.1%). The V gene is TRBV6-6, the J gene TRBJ2-3; 9 nucleotides agree with TRBD2. CDR1 is MNHNY, CDR2 SVGAGI, per germline (reference sequence). The CDR3 totals 14 residues. V was pared by 8 bases and J by 2 bases, with 5 bases of the junction left unmatched. The DNA of the CDR3 is TGTGCCAGCCACGCTAGCGGGGACACAGATACGCAGTATTTT. It encodes CASHASGDTDTQYF.

In its sample, this clonotype ranks as medium-sized. The chain combines TRBV6-5 with TRBJ1-2, with D possibly being TRBD1 (5 bases). Trimming pared 5 bases from V and 7 bases from J, leaving 8 bases between. Germline values: CDR1 MNHEY, CDR2 SVGAGI. CDR3 length equals 11 residues. The CDR3 sequence: CASSGQGGYTF. The CDR3 coding sequence is TGTGCCAGCAGTGGTCAGGGTGGCTACACCTTC.

The rearrangement joins TRBV12-3 or TRBV12-4 to TRBJ2-7; TRBD1 agrees at 9 bases. This CDR3 comprises 22 residues. Trimming at V came to 3 bases and at J to 4 bases, leaving 28 bases not matched to a gene. The CDR3 protein is CASSFLFWATPVGTGTFYEQYV. The CDR3 coding sequence is TGTGCCAGCAGTTTCCTCTTTTGGGCCACCCCCGTCGGGACAGGGACGTTTTACGAGCAGTACGTC.

This clonotype has only one observation. The chain couples TRBV2 to TRBJ2-3, with D perhaps given as TRBD1 or TRBD2 (5 bases each). V was shortened by 3 bases and J by 2 bases, with 12 bases between the two germline ends. There are 15 residues in the CDR3. Germline CDR1 and CDR2: SNHLY and FYNNEI. Here the CDR3 DNA reads TGTGCCAGCAGTGAGGACATGGACTCCACAGATACGCAGTATTTT. Its translation is CASSEDMDSTDTQYF.

Within the sample, this clonotype is medium-sized. This chain connects TRBV5-6 to TRBJ2-3; D is perhaps TRBD2 (6 bases). V was shortened by 0 bases and J by 5 bases, with 10 bases between the two germline ends. This CDR3 has 14 residues. Germline V gene lookup returns CDR1 SGHDT and CDR2 YYEEEE. CDR3 nucleotide sequence: TGTGCCAGCAGCTTGGGGGACTCACTAGATACGCAGTATTTT. This translates into CASSLGDSLDTQYF. The entire variable domain, with the rest obtained from reference TRBV5-6 and TRBJ2-3, is as follows: DAGVTQSPTHLIKTRGQQVTLRCSPKSGHDTVSWYQQALGQGPQFIFQYYEEEERQRGNFPDRFSGHQFPNYSSELNVNALLLGDSALYLCASSLGDSLDTQYFGPGTRLTVL.

The rearrangement links TRBV2 to TRBJ2-5; either TRBD1 or TRBD2 may fit D (5 bases each). Per the germline V gene, CDR1 is SNHLY and CDR2 is FYNNEI. The V gene lost 7 bases and the J gene lost 1 base, with 10 bases spanning the gap. The CDR3 loop spans 13 amino acids. The CDR3 nucleotides read TGTGCCAGCACGCTGGGACGCCAAGAGACCCAGTACTTC. Translating it yields CASTLGRQETQYF.

By sample fraction, this clonotype is medium-sized. The CDR3 bases are TGCAGCGTTGAGCGGACAGAGAACTATGGCTACACCTTC. It specifies CSVERTENYGYTF. The chain joins TRBV29-1 to TRBJ1-2, with D possibly being TRBD1 (6 bases). Per the germline V gene, CDR1 is SQVTM and CDR2 is ANQGSEA. The CDR3 has 13 residues. The germline V and J ends were trimmed by 3 bases and 2 bases, with 10 bases remaining between them.

In this sample, this clonotype turned up a few times. This chain connects TRBV7-9 to TRBJ2-3; D uncertain. The V and J ends lost 5 bases and 5 bases respectively, with 5 bases between them. This CDR3 contains 11 residues. Germline loops: CDR1 SEHNR, CDR2 FQNEAQ (reference sequence). The CDR3 nucleotides are TGTGCCAGCAGCCCCCGAGATACGCAGTATTTT. This sequence encodes CASSPRDTQYF.

This clonotype appeared a few times. This chain links TRBV7-2 with TRBJ1-2; the D is unclear. The CDR3 runs to 15 residues. Germline CDR1 and CDR2: SGHTA and FQGNSA. Trimming stripped 1 base from V and 4 bases from J, with 13 bases between. In DNA form, the CDR3 reads TGTGCCAGCAGCTTAGTCGCGGGTTCCAGCTATGGCTACACCTTC. Translation: CASSLVAGSSYGYTF.

This clonotype came up a few times. The rearrangement uses TRBV28 and TRBJ1-4; D gene uncertain. Per germline, CDR1 MDHEN and CDR2 SYDVKM. V was cut by 4 bases and J by 8 bases, with 8 bases left in between. This CDR3 spans 12 amino acids. CDR3 amino acids: CASSSQSEKLFF. The DNA for the CDR3 is TGTGCCAGCAGTTCGCAGTCCGAAAAACTGTTTTTT.

This clonotype is deemed medium-sized (0.01 to 0.1%). The CDR3 sequence: CASSLSVNNEQFF. CDR3 DNA sequence: TGTGCCAGTTCTCTCTCGGTTAACAATGAGCAGTTCTTC. V and J are TRBV19 and TRBJ2-1, with D uncertain. Trimming removed 8 bases from V and 5 bases from J, with 13 bases in between. This CDR3 is built from 13 residues. The germline gives CDR1 LNHDA, CDR2 SQIVND (reference sequence).